Sequencing of this T cell receptor (beta chain) was carried out in a study of blood T cell repertoires in COVID-19. Study overall: The study drew acute and convalescent COVID-19 samples from the United States, Italy and Spain. T cells, B-cell-depleted T cells, or PBMCs supplied cDNA or gDNA.

The CDR3 length is 15 residues. Germline V gene lookup returns CDR1 MNHEY and CDR2 SMNVEV (reference sequence). The ends were cut back, 4 bases at V and 9 bases at J, with 20 bases in the middle. In the authors' workflow: Reference gene primers were amplified, and this amplification served to estimate nucleated cell counts. This table comes from immunoSEQ multiplex PCR, and its TCRdb copy is limited to in-frame clones, with some not included. The V and J calls and clone size come from that table; D and trimming were worked out from the DNA. The sample carries fewer than 150,000 clones, around nine tenths recorded once.

The material sequenced was peripheral blood. This TCR was recovered from a woman between 35 and 50 years old with acute or convalescent COVID-19. The rearrangement uses TRBV27 and TRBJ2-3, with D maybe TRBD2 (5 bases). The CDR3 DNA reads TGTGCCAGCAGTTCCCTCTTACTAGAGCGAGGCACGCAGTATTTT. Its protein product is CASSSLLLERGTQYF.